These T cell receptor beta chains were read from a single sample in a study of T cell responses to AZD1222 COVID-19 vaccine. Here immunoSEQ multiplex PCR was the method, and the copy in TCRdb shows in-frame clones only, minus some. The sample lists some 130,000 clones; under 90% were seen once. Specimen: peripheral blood, collected on day 0 of AZD1222 vaccination. The receptor source for this set is an adult in good health. Both conserved end residues are part of each CDR3. Each record gives: J gene, CDR3 length, D gene, clone size, V gene, CDR3 DNA, CDR3 protein. D genes are given only for firm matches. Not all rows give a size; the values are once, few, many and, for expanded clones, a class.

J gene: TRBJ2-3; CDR3 length: 16; D gene: TRBD2; clone size: few; V gene: TRBV7-2; CDR3 DNA: TGTGCCAGCAGCTTCCGTGGCGGGGGGGCCTTAGATACGCAGTATTTT; CDR3 protein: CASSFRGGGALDTQYF
J gene: TRBJ1-4; CDR3 length: 13; D gene: .; clone size: .; V gene: TRBV3-1/TRBV3-2; CDR3 DNA: TGTGCCAGCACCGGTTCCGGGGGGTGGAAACTGTTTTTT; CDR3 protein: CASTGSGGWKLFF
J gene: TRBJ1-1; CDR3 length: 11; D gene: .; clone size: .; V gene: TRBV29-1; CDR3 DNA: TGCAGCGTTGCGAATCCCCTAGGGGCTTTCTTT; CDR3 protein: CSVANPLGAFF
J gene: TRBJ2-7; CDR3 length: 14; D gene: .; clone size: .; V gene: TRBV7-8; CDR3 DNA: TGTGCCAGCAGCTTAGTACGGGGCTCCTACGAGCAGTACTTC; CDR3 protein: CASSLVRGSYEQYF
J gene: TRBJ1-2; CDR3 length: 13; D gene: .; clone size: .; V gene: TRBV6-5; CDR3 DNA: TGTGCCAGCAGGGAGACGGGGCTTTATGGCTACACCTTC; CDR3 protein: CASRETGLYGYTF
J gene: TRBJ2-1; CDR3 length: 15; D gene: .; clone size: .; V gene: TRBV15; CDR3 DNA: TGTGCCACCAGCAGAGGGCCAGGGACTTACAATGAGCAGTTCTTC; CDR3 protein: CATSRGPGTYNEQFF
J gene: TRBJ1-1; CDR3 length: 12; D gene: .; clone size: .; V gene: TRBV28; CDR3 DNA: TGTGCCAGCTTTAGGGGGTTGACTGAAGCTTTCTTT; CDR3 protein: CASFRGLTEAFF
J gene: TRBJ2-7; CDR3 length: 14; D gene: .; clone size: .; V gene: TRBV6-5; CDR3 DNA: TGTGCCAGCGGAGCCGGGTCTCCCCCCTACGAGCAGTACTTC; CDR3 protein: CASGAGSPPYEQYF
J gene: TRBJ2-7; CDR3 length: 12; D gene: .; clone size: .; V gene: TRBV28; CDR3 DNA: TGTGCCAGCAGGGACAGTAACTACGAGCAGTACTTC; CDR3 protein: CASRDSNYEQYF
J gene: TRBJ1-2; CDR3 length: 13; D gene: .; clone size: .; V gene: TRBV5-1; CDR3 DNA: TGCGCCAGCAGCTTGGGAGGGAGCTACGGCTACACCTTC; CDR3 protein: CASSLGGSYGYTF
J gene: TRBJ1-3; CDR3 length: 15; D gene: .; clone size: .; V gene: TRBV28; CDR3 DNA: TGTGCCAGCAGTACGAAAAGGGTCTCTGGAAACACCATATATTTT; CDR3 protein: CASSTKRVSGNTIYF
J gene: TRBJ1-5; CDR3 length: 14; D gene: .; clone size: .; V gene: TRBV2; CDR3 DNA: TGTGCCAGCACCAACGTCCGACAAGATCAGCCCCAGCATTTT; CDR3 protein: CASTNVRQDQPQHF
J gene: TRBJ1-1; CDR3 length: 14; D gene: .; clone size: once; V gene: TRBV6-6; CDR3 DNA: TGTGCCAGCATGGAGCAGGGGATGAACACTGAAGCTTTCTTT; CDR3 protein: CASMEQGMNTEAFF
J gene: TRBJ2-3; CDR3 length: 14; D gene: TRBD1; clone size: .; V gene: TRBV11-3; CDR3 DNA: TGTGCCAGCAGTCCGGGACAGGAGGCAGATACGCAGTATTTT; CDR3 protein: CASSPGQEADTQYF